This T cell receptor (beta chain) is from a study of identical twins. Study findings and constraints: Cord blood beta clonotypes present at high abundance carried fewer insertions; no such pattern appeared in memory repertoires. Shared out-of-frame alpha sequences (those common to twins) showed excess low generation probability.

TCRdb processed the 5' RACE reads anew with MiXCR; each CDR3 protein has one entry. Among hundreds of thousands of distinct CDR3 sequences, over 5% were seen once, and the ten largest hold approximately 2%. This clonotype occurred a few times. Its matching antigen is unknown. The source material was naive T cells sorted from blood. The clonotype originates from a young man in good health.

The CDR3 spells CASSLEGRLNEQYF. As DNA, the CDR3 is TGCGCCAGCAGCTTGGAAGGTCGGCTCAACGAGCAGTACTTC. This rearrangement joins TRBV5-1 to TRBJ2-7; no clear D gene. V was shortened by 0 bases and J by 5 bases, with 12 bases between the two germline ends. The CDR3 spans 14 residues. Germline V gives CDR1 SGHRS, CDR2 YFSETQ.